This T cell receptor beta chain was recorded in a study of human T cells and chemical hapten exposure. On the study more broadly: Sensitizing treatment utilized 2% DPC over a 2 cm by 2 cm portion of upper inner arm skin.

Time point given: patch test 1, 2 weeks after DPC sensitization. The sample's treatment: therapeutic diphenylcyclopropenone sensitization with weekly scalp DPC. Study results and caveats: There was a positive correlation between PT1 expanded TCR counts and patch test score.

Each CDR3 protein is one row after TCRdb ran MiXCR on the RACE reads. The sample comprises tens of thousands of distinct CDR3 sequences, about 10% of which are singletons, and 3.5% to 4.5% rests with the top ten. This clonotype was seen a handful of times. Its antigen is undetermined. The CDR3 is made up of 16 amino acids. V shed 6 bases, J shed 4 bases, and the junction held 11 bases outside the gene matches. Germline values: CDR1 SNHLY, CDR2 FYNNEI. The sample here was whole blood, taken in connection with sensitization to the hapten diphenylcyclopropenone (DPC). The J gene is TRBJ2-3, the V gene TRBV2, with 9 nucleotides matching TRBD2. This clonotype was sampled from a woman between 45 and 60 years old with alopecia areata. Some clones in this sample may be carry-over from other donors' samples. CDR3: CASRDWRGGQADTQYF. In DNA, the CDR3 is TGTGCCAGCAGAGACTGGCGGGGGGGCCAGGCAGATACGCAGTATTTT.